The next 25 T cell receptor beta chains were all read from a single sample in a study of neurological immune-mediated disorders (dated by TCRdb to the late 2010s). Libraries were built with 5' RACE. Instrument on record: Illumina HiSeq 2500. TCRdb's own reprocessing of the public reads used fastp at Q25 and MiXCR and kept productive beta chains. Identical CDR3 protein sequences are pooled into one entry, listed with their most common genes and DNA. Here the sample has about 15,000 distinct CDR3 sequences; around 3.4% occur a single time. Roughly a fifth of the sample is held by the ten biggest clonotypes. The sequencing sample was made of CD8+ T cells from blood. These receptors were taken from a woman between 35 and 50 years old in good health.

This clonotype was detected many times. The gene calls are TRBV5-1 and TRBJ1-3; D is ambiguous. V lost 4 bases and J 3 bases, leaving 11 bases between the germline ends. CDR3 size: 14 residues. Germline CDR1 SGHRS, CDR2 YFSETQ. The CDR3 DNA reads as TGCGCCAGCAGCGCAGACATGTTTGGAAACACCATATATTTT. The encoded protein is CASSADMFGNTIYF.

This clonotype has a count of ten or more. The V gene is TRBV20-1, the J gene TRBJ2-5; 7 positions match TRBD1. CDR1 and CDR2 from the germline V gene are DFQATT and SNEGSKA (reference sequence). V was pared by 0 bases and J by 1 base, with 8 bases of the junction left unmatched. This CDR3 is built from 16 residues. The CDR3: CSARDFRGQLQETQYF. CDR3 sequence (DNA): TGCAGTGCTAGAGATTTTCGGGGACAGCTCCAAGAGACCCAGTACTTC.

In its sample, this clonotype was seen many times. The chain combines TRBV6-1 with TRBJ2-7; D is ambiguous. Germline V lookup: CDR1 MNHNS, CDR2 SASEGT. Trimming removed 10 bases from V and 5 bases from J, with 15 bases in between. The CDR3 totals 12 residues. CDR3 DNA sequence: TGTGCCACCCTCGAACGGTCAAACGAGCAGTACTTC. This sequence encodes CATLERSNEQYF.

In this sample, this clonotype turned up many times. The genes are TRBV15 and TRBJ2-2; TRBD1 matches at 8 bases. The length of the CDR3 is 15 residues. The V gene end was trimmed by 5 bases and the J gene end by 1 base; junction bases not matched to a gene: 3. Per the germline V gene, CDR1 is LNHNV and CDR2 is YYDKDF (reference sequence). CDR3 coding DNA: TGTGCCACCAGCCCGACAGGGGTGAACACCGGGGAGCTGTTTTTT. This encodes CATSPTGVNTGELFF.

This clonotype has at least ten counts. The CDR3 nucleotides read TGTGCCAGCAGTTATGGGGGAGGGCCGTACGAGCAGTACTTC. Translating it yields CASSYGGGPYEQYF. J is TRBJ2-7 and V is TRBV6-6, with 7 positions matching TRBD2. CDR1 and CDR2 (germline): MNHNY, SVGAGI (reference sequence). Trimming took 3 bases from V and 4 from J; bases not matched to a gene: 6. The CDR3 length is 14 residues.

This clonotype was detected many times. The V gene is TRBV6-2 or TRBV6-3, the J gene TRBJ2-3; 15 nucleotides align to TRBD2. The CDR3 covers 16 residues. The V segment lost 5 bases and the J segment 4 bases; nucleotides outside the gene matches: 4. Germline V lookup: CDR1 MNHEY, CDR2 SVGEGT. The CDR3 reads CASSPGLAGGADTQYF. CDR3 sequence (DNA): TGTGCCAGCAGTCCCGGACTAGCGGGAGGGGCAGATACGCAGTATTTT.

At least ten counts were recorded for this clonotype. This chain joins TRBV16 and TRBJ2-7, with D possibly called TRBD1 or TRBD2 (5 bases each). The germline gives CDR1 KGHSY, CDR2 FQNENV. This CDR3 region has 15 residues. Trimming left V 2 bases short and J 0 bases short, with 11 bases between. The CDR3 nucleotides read TGTGCCAGCAGCCAAAGGGACGAATCCTCCTACGAGCAGTACTTC. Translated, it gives CASSQRDESSYEQYF.

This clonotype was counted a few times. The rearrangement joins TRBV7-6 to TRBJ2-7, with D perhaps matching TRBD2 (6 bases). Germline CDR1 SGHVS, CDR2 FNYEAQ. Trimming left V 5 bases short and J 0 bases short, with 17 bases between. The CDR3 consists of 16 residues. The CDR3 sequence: CASSDPRDSSSYEQYF. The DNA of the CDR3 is TGTGCCAGCAGCGATCCCCGGGACTCTTCCTCCTACGAGCAGTACTTC. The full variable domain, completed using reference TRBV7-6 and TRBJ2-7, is GAGVSQSPRYKVTKRGQDVALRCDPISGHVSLYWYRQALGQGPEFLTYFNYEAQQDKSGLPNDRFSAERPEGSISTLTIQRTEQRDSAMYRCASSDPRDSSSYEQYFGPGTRLTVT.

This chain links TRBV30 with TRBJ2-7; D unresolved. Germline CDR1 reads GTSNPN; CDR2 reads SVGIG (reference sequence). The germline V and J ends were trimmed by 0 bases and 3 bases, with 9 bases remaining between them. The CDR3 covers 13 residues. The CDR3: CAWSVMELYEQYF. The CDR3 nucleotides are TGTGCCTGGAGTGTAATGGAGCTCTACGAGCAGTACTTC.

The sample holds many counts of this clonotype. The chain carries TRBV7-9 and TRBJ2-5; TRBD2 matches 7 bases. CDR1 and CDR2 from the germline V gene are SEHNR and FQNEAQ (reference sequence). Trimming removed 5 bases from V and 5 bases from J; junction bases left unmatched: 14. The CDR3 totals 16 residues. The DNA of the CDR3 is TGTGCCAGCAGCGAACCCCTTAGTCGGGGAGGGGAGACCCAGTACTTC. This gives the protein CASSEPLSRGGETQYF.

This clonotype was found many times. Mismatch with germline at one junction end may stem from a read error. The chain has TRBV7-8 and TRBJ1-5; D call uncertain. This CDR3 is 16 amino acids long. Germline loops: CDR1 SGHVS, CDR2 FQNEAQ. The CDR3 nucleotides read TGTGCCAACAGCTTAGCTTCGACACCTCAAAATCAGCCCCAGCATTTT. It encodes CANSLASTPQNQPQHF.

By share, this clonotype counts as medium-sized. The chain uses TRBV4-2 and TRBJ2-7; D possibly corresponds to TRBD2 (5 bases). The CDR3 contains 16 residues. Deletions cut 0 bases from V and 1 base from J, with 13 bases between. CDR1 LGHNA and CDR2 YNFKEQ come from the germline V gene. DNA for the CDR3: TGTGCCAGCAGCCAAGATGGCCCAGCGGAGTCCTACGAGCAGTACTTC. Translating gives CASSQDGPAESYEQYF.

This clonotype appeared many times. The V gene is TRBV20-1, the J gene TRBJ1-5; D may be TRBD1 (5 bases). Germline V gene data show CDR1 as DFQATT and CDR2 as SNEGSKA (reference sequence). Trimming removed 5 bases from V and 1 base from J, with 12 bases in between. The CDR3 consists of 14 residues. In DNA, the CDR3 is TGCAGTGCTTTCTTCCGGGACAGCAATCAGCCCCAGCATTTT. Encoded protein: CSAFFRDSNQPQHF.

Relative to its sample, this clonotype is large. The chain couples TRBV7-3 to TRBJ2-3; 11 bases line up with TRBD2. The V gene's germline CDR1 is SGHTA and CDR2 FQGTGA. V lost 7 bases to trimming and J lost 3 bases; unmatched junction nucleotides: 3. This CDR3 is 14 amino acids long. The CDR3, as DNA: TGTGCCAGCACCGTAGCGGGAGGGACAGATACGCAGTATTTT. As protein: CASTVAGGTDTQYF.

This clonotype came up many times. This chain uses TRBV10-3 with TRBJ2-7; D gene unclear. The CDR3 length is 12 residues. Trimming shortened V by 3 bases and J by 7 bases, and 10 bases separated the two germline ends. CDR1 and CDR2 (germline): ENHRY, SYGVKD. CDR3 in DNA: TGTGCCATCAGTGACCCCCCACGGGAGCAGTACTTC. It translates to CAISDPPREQYF.

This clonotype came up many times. CDR3 sequence: CSARVGGFEAFF. CDR3 sequence (DNA): TGCAGTGCTAGAGTGGGCGGGTTTGAAGCTTTCTTT. This sequence joins TRBV20-1 and TRBJ1-1; D remains ambiguous. This CDR3 is built from 12 residues. The germline CDR1 and CDR2 sequences are DFQATT and SNEGSKA (reference sequence). V was shortened by 1 base and J by 7 bases, with 10 bases between the two germline ends.

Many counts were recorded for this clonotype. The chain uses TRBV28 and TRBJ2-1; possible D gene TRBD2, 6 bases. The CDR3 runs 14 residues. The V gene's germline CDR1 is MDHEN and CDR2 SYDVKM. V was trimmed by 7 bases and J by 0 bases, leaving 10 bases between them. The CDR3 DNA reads TGTGCCAGCAACCCCGGGAGCTCCTACAATGAGCAGTTCTTC. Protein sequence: CASNPGSSYNEQFF.

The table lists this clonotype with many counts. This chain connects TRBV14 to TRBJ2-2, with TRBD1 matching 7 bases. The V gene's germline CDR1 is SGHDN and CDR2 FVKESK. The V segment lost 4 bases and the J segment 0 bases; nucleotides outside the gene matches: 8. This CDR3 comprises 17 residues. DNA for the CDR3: TGTGCCAGCAGCCCGACAGGGTCGTCCCCGAACACCGGGGAGCTGTTTTTT. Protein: CASSPTGSSPNTGELFF.

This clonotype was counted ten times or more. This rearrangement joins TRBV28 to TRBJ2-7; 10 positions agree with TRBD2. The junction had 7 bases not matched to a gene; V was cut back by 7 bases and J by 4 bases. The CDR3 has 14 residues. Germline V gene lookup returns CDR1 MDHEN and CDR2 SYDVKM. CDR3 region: CASKSSGSSYEQYF. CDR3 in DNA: TGTGCCAGCAAGTCTAGCGGGAGCTCTTACGAGCAGTACTTC.

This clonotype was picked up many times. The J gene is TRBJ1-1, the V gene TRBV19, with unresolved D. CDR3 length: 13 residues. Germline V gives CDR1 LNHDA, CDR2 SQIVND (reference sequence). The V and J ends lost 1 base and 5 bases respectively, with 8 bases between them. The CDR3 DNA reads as TGTGCCAGTAGTATAGGGAAGGGAACTGAAGCTTTCTTT. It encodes CASSIGKGTEAFF.

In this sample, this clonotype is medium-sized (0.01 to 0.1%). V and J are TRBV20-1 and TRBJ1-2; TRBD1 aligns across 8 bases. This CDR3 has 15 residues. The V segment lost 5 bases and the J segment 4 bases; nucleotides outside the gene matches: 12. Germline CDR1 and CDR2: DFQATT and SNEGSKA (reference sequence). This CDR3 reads CSARVDREVSYGYTF. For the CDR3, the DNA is TGCAGTGCTCGTGTGGACAGGGAGGTTAGCTATGGCTACACCTTC.

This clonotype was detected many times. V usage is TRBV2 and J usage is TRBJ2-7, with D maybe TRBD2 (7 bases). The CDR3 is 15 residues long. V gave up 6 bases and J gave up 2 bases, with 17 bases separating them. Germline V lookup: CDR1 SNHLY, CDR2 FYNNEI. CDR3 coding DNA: TGTGCCAGCAGGGTGACACAGGGAGGGGCCTACGAGCAGTACTTC. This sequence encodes CASRVTQGGAYEQYF.

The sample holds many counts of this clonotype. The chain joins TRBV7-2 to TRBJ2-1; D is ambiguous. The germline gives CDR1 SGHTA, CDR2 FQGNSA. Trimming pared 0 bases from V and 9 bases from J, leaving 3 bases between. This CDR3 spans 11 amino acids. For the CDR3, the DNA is TGTGCCAGCAGCTTAGCGCTTGAGCAGTTCTTC. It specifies CASSLALEQFF.

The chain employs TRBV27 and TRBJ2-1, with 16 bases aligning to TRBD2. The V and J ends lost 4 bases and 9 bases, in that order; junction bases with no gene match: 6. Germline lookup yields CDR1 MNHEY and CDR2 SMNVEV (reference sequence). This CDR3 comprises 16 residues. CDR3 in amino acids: CASSSGTSGRAAEQFF. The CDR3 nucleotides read TGTGCCAGCAGTTCAGGGACTAGCGGGAGGGCCGCTGAGCAGTTCTTC.

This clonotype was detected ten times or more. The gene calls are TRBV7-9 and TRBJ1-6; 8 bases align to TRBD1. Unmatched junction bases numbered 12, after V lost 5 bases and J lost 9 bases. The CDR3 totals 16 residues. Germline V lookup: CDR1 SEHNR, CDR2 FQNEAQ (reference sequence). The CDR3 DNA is TGTGCCAGCAGCATCTCATCGACAGGGGAAACTTCACCCCTCCACTTT. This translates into CASSISSTGETSPLHF.